The clone carrying this T cell receptor beta chain was seen at least ten times. As yet, its antigen is unknown. The sample belongs to a study of regulatory T cells in long-lasting Graves disease. For the study at large: New Graves' disease cases had less than 3 months of antithyroid drugs.

Study findings and constraints: Newly diagnosed Graves' patients exceeded persistent ones in TCR diversity. The study found TRBV28, TRBJ1-2 and TRBJ2-5 favored in persistent disease. Results may be inaccurate due to the small sample size.

V lost 2 bases and J lost 2; bases outside the gene matches: 2. Germline lookup yields CDR1 SGHAT and CDR2 FQNNGV. The CDR3 runs 15 residues. Both iRepertoire HTBI primers and Arm-PCR of CDR3 regions were used to build the TCR beta libraries. TCRdb independently ran MiXCR on the multiplex PCR reads; one entry per CDR3 protein. The sample includes around 480,000 distinct CDR3 sequences, more than 15% of them seen just once. Indicated time point: newly diagnosed GD, antithyroid drugs for less than 3 months. With RNA extracted from PBMCs as input, the TCR library was made. The sample was also reused in another study, on T cells in Graves' hyperthyroidism and ophthalmopathy.

The TCR originated in a middle-aged woman with Graves disease. This sample comprised peripheral blood mononuclear cells (PBMCs), obtained at new diagnosis, from a patient treated with antithyroid drugs. V gene TRBV11-2 combines with J gene TRBJ2-7, with 11 bases matching TRBD2. The CDR3 DNA is TGTGCCAGCAGCTTACCGGGACTAGCGGCCTACGAGCAGTACTTC. Protein product: CASSLPGLAAYEQYF.